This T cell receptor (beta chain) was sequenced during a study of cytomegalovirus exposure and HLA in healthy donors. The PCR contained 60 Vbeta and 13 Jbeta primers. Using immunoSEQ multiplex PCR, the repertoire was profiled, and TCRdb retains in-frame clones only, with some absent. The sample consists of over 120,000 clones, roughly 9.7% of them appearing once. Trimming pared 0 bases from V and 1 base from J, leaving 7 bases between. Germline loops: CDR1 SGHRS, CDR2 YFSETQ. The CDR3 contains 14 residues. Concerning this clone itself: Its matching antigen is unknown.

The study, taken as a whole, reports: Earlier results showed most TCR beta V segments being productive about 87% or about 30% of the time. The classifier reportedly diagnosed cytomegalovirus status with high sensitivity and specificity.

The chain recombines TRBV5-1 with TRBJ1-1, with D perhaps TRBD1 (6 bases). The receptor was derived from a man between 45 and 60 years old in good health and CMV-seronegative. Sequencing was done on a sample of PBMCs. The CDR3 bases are TGCGCCAGCAGCTTGGCGGACAGGAACACTGAAGCTTTCTTT. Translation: CASSLADRNTEAFF.